This is a list of T cell receptor beta chains from one sample in a study of regulatory T cells in long-lasting Graves disease. MiXCR was run by TCRdb on the multiplex PCR reads, yielding one entry per CDR3 protein. This table has about 420,000 distinct CDR3 sequences, around 17% appearing once. The same data also went into a second study, on T cells in Graves' hyperthyroidism and ophthalmopathy.

The sample here was peripheral blood mononuclear cells (PBMCs), taken at new diagnosis, from a patient treated with antithyroid drugs. The receptors here all came from a woman between 18 and 30 years old with Graves disease. Both conserved end residues are part of each CDR3. D genes are given only for firm matches. Only part of the rows carry a size: once, few, many, or a class if the clone is expanded.

DNA | CDR3 | D | J | V | size
TGCGCCAGCAGCTTGAGACTAGCGACCTCGGGAGAGACCCAGTACTTC | CASSLRLATSGETQYF | TRBD2 | TRBJ2-5 | TRBV5-1 | many
TGTGCCAGCAGCCAAGGTAAAGGCAGGGTTTATGGCTACACCTTC | CASSQGKGRVYGYTF | . | TRBJ1-2 | TRBV3-1 | many
TGTGCCAGCAGCCCCCGGGACCCCGAGGGGGATGAGCAGTTCTTC | CASSPRDPEGDEQFF | . | TRBJ2-1 | TRBV4-2 | .
TGCGCCAGCAGGCTAGCGGGAGATTGGGCAGATACGCAGTATTTT | CASRLAGDWADTQYF | TRBD2 | TRBJ2-3 | TRBV10-2 | few
TGTGCCAGCAGCGTAGTCCCTGGTAGTGAGCAGTACTTC | CASSVVPGSEQYF | . | TRBJ2-7 | TRBV9 | many
TGTGCCAGCAGCCCCCGGGTAGCGGGATTGTGGTACGAGCAGTACTTC | CASSPRVAGLWYEQYF | TRBD2 | TRBJ2-7 | TRBV7-3 | few
TGTGCCAGCAGCTTCTCCCCGGGAGTCTCTGGAAACACCATATATTTT | CASSFSPGVSGNTIYF | . | TRBJ1-3 | TRBV7-2 | .
TGTGCCAGCAGTGACGGGCTAGCGGGAGGGCCGGGGAGCTCCTACAATGAGCAGTTCTTC | CASSDGLAGGPGSSYNEQFF | TRBD2 | TRBJ2-1 | TRBV2 | many
TGTGCCAGCAGCCGCCCGGGACAGGGAGAAAGCGGGAACACCGGGGAGCTGTTTTTT | CASSRPGQGESGNTGELFF | TRBD1 | TRBJ2-2 | TRBV7-8 | .
TGTGCCAGCTCTGGGTTGGACGGCCAAGAGACCCAGTACTTC | CASSGLDGQETQYF | . | TRBJ2-5 | TRBV28 | .
TGTGCCAGCAGCTTAGCGTTGGAGACCAAGACCCAGTACTTC | CASSLALETKTQYF | . | TRBJ2-5 | TRBV7-2 | many
TGTGCCAGCAGCTTGGGACAGGGCCCCCATGGCTACACCTTC | CASSLGQGPHGYTF | TRBD1 | TRBJ1-2 | TRBV13 | many
TGTGCCACCCGGGACAGGATTCGAACATCTGAAAAACTGTTTTTT | CATRDRIRTSEKLFF | TRBD1 | TRBJ1-4 | TRBV19 | .
TGCGCCAGCAGTGGACCGGACAGTACCTACGAGCAGTACTTC | CASSGPDSTYEQYF | . | TRBJ2-7 | TRBV6-1 | many
TGTGCCAGCAGTGACGAACCTAGAAAGCAGTATTTT | CASSDEPRKQYF | . | TRBJ2-3 | TRBV2 | many
TGCGCCAGCAGCGAGTCAGGGGAGAACACCGGGGAGCTGTTTTTT | CASSESGENTGELFF | . | TRBJ2-2 | TRBV5-1 | .
TGCAGTGCGGGAAGGGACAGGGGATATCAGCCCCAGCATTTT | CSAGRDRGYQPQHF | TRBD1 | TRBJ1-5 | TRBV20-1 | .
TGTGCCAGCAGCCAAGTTTTAGCCCACTACAATGAGCAGTTCTTC | CASSQVLAHYNEQFF | . | TRBJ2-1 | TRBV3-1 | many
TGTGCCAGCAGCTTAAGGGCGACAGGGATAACCTACGAGCAGTACTTC | CASSLRATGITYEQYF | TRBD1 | TRBJ2-7 | TRBV13 | few
TGTGCCAGCAGCTTAACCGGAGACAGGGTCGGACCCTACGAGCAGTACTTC | CASSLTGDRVGPYEQYF | TRBD1 | TRBJ2-7 | TRBV7-2 | .
TGTGCCAGCAGAATGGGGCCTACCTACGAGCAGTACTTC | CASRMGPTYEQYF | . | TRBJ2-7 | TRBV12-3/TRBV12-4 | many
TGTGCCAGCGGATCAGGGGTCGACTATGGCTACACCTTC | CASGSGVDYGYTF | . | TRBJ1-2 | TRBV28 | many
TGTGCCAGCAGCCCATACACCGGGACTAGCGGTTCCCAAGAGACCCAGTACTTC | CASSPYTGTSGSQETQYF | TRBD2 | TRBJ2-5 | TRBV9 | few
TGTGCCAGCGGAGGCAGATTGAACACCGGGGAGCTGTTTTTT | CASGGRLNTGELFF | . | TRBJ2-2 | TRBV6-2/TRBV6-3 | few
TGTGCCAGCAGCTTACTCGAGCAGTACTTC | CASSLLEQYF | . | TRBJ2-7 | TRBV7-3 | few
TGCAGTGCTCCCCGGGGGATGGGGTACGAGCAGTACTTC | CSAPRGMGYEQYF | . | TRBJ2-7 | TRBV20-1 | many
TGTGCCAGCAGGACCTACAAGGGGTCCACTGAAGCTTTCTTT | CASRTYKGSTEAFF | . | TRBJ1-1 | TRBV2 | .
TGCAGTGCTAGCGGGACAGGGAAGAAATTGGAGACCCAGTACTTC | CSASGTGKKLETQYF | TRBD1 | TRBJ2-5 | TRBV20-1 | many
TGTGCCATCAGTGAGTCTACAGGGAATAACTATGGCTACACCTTC | CAISESTGNNYGYTF | . | TRBJ1-2 | TRBV10-3 | few